This TCR beta chain was captured by sequencing in a study of somatic mutations in cytotoxic T cells in rheumatoid arthritis. Study conclusions and caveats: Exceedance of 20% of CD8+ cells by the largest CD8+ clone occurred in about an eighth of the roughly 60 patients. Rheumatoid arthritis patients showed slight TRBV07 underrepresentation, unadjusted for multiple comparisons.

TCRdb's copy holds only in-frame clones and misses some; the assay was immunoSEQ multiplex PCR. The repertoire has 35,000 to 45,000 clones, roughly 80% of them found once; the top ten carry roughly 3.2%. In regard to this clone: The antigen is not known.

In germline, CDR1 is SGDLS, CDR2 YYNGEE. The V end was cut by 4 bases, the J end by 0 bases, with 14 bases between. The CDR3 is made up of 16 amino acids. This sequence originates from a man between 35 and 55 years old in good health. Material: CD8+ T cells sorted from blood. J is TRBJ2-1 and V is TRBV9; the D gene could be TRBD1 or TRBD2 (5 bases each). CDR3 DNA: TGTGCCAGCAGCCTCGGACTGGGGGACTCCTACAATGAGCAGTTCTTC. It encodes CASSLGLGDSYNEQFF.